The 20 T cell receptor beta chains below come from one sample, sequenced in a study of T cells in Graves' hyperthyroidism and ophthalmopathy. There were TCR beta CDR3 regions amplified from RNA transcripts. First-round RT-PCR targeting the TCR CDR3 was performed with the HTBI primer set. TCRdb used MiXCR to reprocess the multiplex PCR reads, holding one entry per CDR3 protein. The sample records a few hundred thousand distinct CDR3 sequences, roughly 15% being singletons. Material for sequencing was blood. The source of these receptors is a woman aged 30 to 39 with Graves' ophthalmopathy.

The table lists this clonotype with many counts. The CDR3 coding sequence is TGTGCCAGCAGTTTATTAGCCAGGGTGAACACCGGGGAGCTGTTTTTT. The encoded protein is CASSLLARVNTGELFF. The gene calls are TRBV28 and TRBJ2-2, with D maybe TRBD1 (5 bases). CDR1 and CDR2 (germline): MDHEN, SYDVKM. CDR3 size: 16 residues. V lost 1 base to trimming and J lost 1 base, with 10 bases between them. Full variable domain (remainder filled in from reference TRBV28 and TRBJ2-2): DVKVTQSSRYLVKRTGEKVFLECVQDMDHENMFWYRQDPGLGLRLIYFSYDVKMKEKGDIPEGYSVSREKKERFSLILESASTNQTSMYLCASSLLARVNTGELFFGEGSRLTVL.

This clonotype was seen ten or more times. CDR3 sequence: CASSRGGGDGYTF. CDR3 coding DNA: TGTGCCAGCAGCCGAGGCGGGGGGGATGGCTACACCTTC. This chain joins TRBV12-3 or TRBV12-4 and TRBJ1-2; D is possibly TRBD1 (5 bases). V was pared by 6 bases and J by 6 bases, with 14 bases between. The CDR3 spans 13 residues.

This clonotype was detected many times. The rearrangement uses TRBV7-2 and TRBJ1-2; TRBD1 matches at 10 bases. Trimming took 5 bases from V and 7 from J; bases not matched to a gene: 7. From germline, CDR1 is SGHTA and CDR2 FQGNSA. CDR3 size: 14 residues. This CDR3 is CASSHKGQGFGYTF. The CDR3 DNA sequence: TGTGCCAGCAGCCATAAGGGACAGGGGTTTGGCTACACCTTC.

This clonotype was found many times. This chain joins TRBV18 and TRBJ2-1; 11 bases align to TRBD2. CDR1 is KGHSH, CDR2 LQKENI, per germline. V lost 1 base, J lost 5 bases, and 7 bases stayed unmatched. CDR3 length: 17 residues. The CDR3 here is CASSPRSSGGINNEQFF. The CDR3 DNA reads TGTGCCAGCTCACCACGATCTAGCGGGGGGATCAACAATGAGCAGTTCTTC.

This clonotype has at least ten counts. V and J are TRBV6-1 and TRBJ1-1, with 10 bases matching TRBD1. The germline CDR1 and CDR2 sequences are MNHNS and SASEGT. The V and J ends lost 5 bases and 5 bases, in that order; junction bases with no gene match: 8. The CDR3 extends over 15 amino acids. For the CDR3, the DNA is TGTGCCAGCAGTTCACGACAGGGGGCCTTTACTGAAGCTTTCTTT. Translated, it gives CASSSRQGAFTEAFF.

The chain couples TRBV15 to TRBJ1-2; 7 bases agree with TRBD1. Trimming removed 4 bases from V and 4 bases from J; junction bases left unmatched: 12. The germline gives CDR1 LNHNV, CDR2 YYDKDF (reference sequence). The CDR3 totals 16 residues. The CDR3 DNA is TGTGCCACCAGCACCGATGACAGGGCGCCTGGCTATGGCTACACCTTC. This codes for CATSTDDRAPGYGYTF.

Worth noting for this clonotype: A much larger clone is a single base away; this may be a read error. The CDR3 DNA follows: TGTGCCAGCAGCCCCATGGGTTCAAGCCATGGCTACACCTTC. Translating gives CASSPMGSSHGYTF. The V call is TRBV3-1, the J call TRBJ1-2; D not certain. CDR1 and CDR2 (germline): LGHDT, YNNKEL (reference sequence). CDR3 length: 14 amino acids. Trimming pared 4 bases from V and 6 bases from J, leaving 15 bases between.

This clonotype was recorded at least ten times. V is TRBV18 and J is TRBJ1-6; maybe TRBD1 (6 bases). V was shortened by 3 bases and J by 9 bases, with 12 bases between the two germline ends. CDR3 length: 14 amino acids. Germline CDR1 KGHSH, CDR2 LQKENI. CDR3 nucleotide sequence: TGTGCCAGCTCACCGAACAGGGTAGTTTCACCCCTCCACTTT. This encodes CASSPNRVVSPLHF.

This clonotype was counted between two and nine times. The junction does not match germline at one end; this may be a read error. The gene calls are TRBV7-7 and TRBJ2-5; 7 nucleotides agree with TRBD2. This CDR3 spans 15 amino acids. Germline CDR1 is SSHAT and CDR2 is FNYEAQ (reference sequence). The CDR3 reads CASSLVLADQETQYF. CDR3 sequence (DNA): TGTGCTAGCAGCTTAGTCCTAGCGGACCAAGAGACCCAGTACTTC.

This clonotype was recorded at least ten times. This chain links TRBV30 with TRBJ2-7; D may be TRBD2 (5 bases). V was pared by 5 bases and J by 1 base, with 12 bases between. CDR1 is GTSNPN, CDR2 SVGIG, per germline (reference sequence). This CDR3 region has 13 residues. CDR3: CAWSRGSSYEQYF. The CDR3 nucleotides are TGTGCCTGGTCTCGCGGGTCGTCCTACGAGCAGTACTTC.

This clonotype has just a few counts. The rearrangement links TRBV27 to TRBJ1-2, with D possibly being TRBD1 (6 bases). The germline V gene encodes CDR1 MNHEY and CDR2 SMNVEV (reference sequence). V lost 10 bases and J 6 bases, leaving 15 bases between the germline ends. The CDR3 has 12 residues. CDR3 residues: CATKQGSHGYTF. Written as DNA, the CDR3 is TGTGCCACCAAACAGGGAAGTCATGGCTACACCTTC.

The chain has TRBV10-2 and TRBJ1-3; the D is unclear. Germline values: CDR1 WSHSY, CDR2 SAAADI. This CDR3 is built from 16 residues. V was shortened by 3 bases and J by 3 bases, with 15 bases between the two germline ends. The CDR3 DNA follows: TGCGCCAGCAGTGATAATACCCGACGAGTTGGAAACACCATATATTTT. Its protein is CASSDNTRRVGNTIYF.

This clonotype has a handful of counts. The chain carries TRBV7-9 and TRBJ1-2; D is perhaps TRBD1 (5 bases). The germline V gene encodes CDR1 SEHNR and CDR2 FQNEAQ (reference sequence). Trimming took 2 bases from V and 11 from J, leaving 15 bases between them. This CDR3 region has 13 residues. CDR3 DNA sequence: TGTGCCAGCAGCTTAAGGGCAGGGATTAAGTACACCTTC. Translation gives CASSLRAGIKYTF.

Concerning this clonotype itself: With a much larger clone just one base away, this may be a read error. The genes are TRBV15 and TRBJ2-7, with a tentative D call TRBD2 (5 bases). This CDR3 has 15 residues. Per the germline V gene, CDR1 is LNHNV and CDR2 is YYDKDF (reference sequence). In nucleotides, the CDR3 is TGTGCCACCAGCAGAGATCCGGGGATGGGCTACGAGCGGTACTTC. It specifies CATSRDPGMGYERYF.

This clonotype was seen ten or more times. Here the CDR3 DNA reads TGCGCCAGCAGCCCGAGGGACCCCAGGTCGGATACGCAGTATTTT. Amino acids: CASSPRDPRSDTQYF. V and J are TRBV5-1 and TRBJ2-3; D may match TRBD1 or TRBD2 (5 bases each). There are 15 residues in the CDR3. Germline CDR1 SGHRS, CDR2 YFSETQ. Trimming took off 4 bases at V and 6 bases at J, with 18 bases between the two ends.

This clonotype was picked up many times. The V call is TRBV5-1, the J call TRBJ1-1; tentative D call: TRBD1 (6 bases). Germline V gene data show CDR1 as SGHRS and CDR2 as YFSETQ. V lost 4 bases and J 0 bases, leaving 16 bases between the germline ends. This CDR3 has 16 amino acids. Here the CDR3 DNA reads TGCGCCAGCAGCCCCGGACAGAGACCCTTGAACACTGAAGCTTTCTTT. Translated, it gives CASSPGQRPLNTEAFF.

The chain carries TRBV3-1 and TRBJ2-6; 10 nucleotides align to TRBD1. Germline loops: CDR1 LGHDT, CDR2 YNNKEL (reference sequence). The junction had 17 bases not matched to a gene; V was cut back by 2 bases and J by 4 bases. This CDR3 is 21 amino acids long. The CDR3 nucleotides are TGTGCCAGCAGCCAATGGGGGACCCCACGACAGGGGGCGAGGGGGGCCAACGTCCTGACTTTC. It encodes CASSQWGTPRQGARGANVLTF.

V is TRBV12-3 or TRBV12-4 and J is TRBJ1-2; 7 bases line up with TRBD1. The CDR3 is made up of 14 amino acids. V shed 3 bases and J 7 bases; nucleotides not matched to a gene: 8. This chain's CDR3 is CASSFSQGVGGYTF. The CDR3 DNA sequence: TGTGCCAGCAGTTTCTCTCAGGGGGTTGGTGGCTACACCTTC.

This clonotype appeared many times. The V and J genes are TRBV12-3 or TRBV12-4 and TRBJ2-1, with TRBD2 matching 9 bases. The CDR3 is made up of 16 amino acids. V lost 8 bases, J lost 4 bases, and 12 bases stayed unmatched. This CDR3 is CASASIEAGGYNEQFF. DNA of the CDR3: TGTGCCAGCGCGTCGATTGAGGCGGGGGGGTACAATGAGCAGTTCTTC.

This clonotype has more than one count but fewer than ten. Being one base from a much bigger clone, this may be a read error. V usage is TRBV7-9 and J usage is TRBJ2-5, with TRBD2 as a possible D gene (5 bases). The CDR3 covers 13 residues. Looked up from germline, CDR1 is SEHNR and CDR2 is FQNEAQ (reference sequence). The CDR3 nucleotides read TGTGCCAGCAGCTTATGGGGTGGGGAGACCCAGCACTTC. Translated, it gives CASSLWGGETQHF.